This T cell receptor beta chain was obtained from a study of T cell responses to AZD1222 COVID-19 vaccine (dated by TCRdb to the early 2020s). At the level of the whole study: Because spike-specific TCR depth and breadth did not differ between the two schedules, AZD1222 recipients who got a second dose at roughly 4 weeks were pooled with those who got a second dose at roughly 12 weeks. TCR sequencing was performed for 230 to 250 trial participants, of whom 200 to 220 were given two doses of AZD1222 and approximately 26 were given two doses of MenACWY control vaccine. Trial participants were enrolled by age into subgroups of 18-55, 56-69 and 70-plus years, and about 150, 27 and 61 TCR-sequenced participants, respectively, were included in these subgroups. What the study reported, not specific to this receptor: The 56-69-year group was small, and its depth increase did not reach significance, likely because of low power. Reportedly, close to half of the unique spike-specific TCRs recognized epitopes lying outside the regions that are mutated in the B.1.351 and B.1.1.7 variants. Spike-specific TCR breadth and depth rose significantly after two AZD1222 doses compared with day 0 and with MenACWY recipients. Conclusions about previously exposed vaccinees are limited, since just a handful of AZD1222 recipients were seropositive for SARS-CoV-2 at baseline. CD4 TCRs associated with the vaccine covered the entire spike protein, and the dominant responses were in regions 160-218 and 743-854. Because no day 14 peak-response samples were available, repertoires were characterized only after the peak T cell response. Participants were mostly white British, with more females than males. The authors suggested clonal diversity may have been underestimated.

The label giving this sample's time point can be read as: baseline before first vaccination. Vaccinee samples came from UK trials COV001 and COV002, including a single-blind randomized controlled phase 2/3 trial of AZD1222 (ChAdOx1 nCoV-19) in healthy adults. Trial participant PBMC samples were collected at day 0 and day 28 after the second dose for TCRbeta chain sequencing. The CDR3 regions of human TCRbeta chains were analyzed by immunosequencing. Per the source publication's procedure: Repertoire TCRs were checked for matches against a reference library of SARS-CoV-2-specific TCRs that had been generated using the MIRA antigen-specificity platform. Breadth was defined as the fraction of unique TCRs that were SARS-CoV-2-associated, and depth was defined as the fraction of total T cells that were SARS-CoV-2-associated. Using the MIRA data, each spike-specific TCR was mapped to the spike region that the TCR reacts to and placed in a CD4 or CD8 class. Log10-transformed breadth and depth values were compared by one-way ANOVA with Sidak's multiple comparisons tests. TCRdb mirrors the immuneACCESS table, restricted to in-frame sequences. Some clones are absent from its copies; in checked studies, under half trace to an unresolved V gene, and the reason for the others is unknown. The V and J calls and the clone size are those of that table, but D and trimming were determined from the DNA. The sample profile shows approximately 140,000 clones; about 88% of them were found once. In total, the top ten clones hold approximately 5.1% of the sample.

Cut back by 5 bases and 9 bases, the V and J ends lie 11 bases apart. From the germline V gene (reference sequence), CDR1 is DFQATT and CDR2 is SNEGSKA. CDR3 length: 11 amino acids, cysteine to phenylalanine. Solely the CDR3 DNA is kept, with 33 bases framed from the first base. As concerns this clone: What antigen it recognizes has not been identified. Base qualities are not recorded, but no much larger clone differs from it by a single base.

The chain is encoded by TRBV20-1 joined to TRBJ2-1; there is no confident call for the D gene. Sequencing was performed on peripheral blood, taken on day 0 of AZD1222 vaccination. The clonotype was recovered from an adult in good health. This receptor has the CDR3 CSAHLRSEQFF. The nucleotide sequence is TGCAGTGCTCATCTTAGAAGTGAGCAGTTCTTC.